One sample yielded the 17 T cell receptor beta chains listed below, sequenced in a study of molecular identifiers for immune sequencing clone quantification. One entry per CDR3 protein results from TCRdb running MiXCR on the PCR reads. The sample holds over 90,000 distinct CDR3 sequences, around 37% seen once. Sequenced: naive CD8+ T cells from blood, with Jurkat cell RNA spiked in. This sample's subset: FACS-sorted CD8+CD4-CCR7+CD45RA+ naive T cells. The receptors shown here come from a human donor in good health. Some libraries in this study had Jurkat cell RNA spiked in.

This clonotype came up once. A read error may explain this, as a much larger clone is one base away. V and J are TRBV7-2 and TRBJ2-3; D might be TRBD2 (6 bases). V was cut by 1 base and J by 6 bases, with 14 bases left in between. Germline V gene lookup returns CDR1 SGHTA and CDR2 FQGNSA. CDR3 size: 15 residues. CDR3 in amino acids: CASSLDAGRRDTQYF. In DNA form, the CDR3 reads TGTGCCAGCAGCTTAGACGCAGGGAGGAGGGATACGCAGTATTTT. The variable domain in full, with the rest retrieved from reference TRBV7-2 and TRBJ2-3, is GAGVSQSPSNKVTEKGKDVELRCDPISGHTALYWYRQSLGQGLEFLIYFQGNSAPDKSGLPSDRFSAERTGGSVSTLTIQRTQQEDSAVYLCASSLDAGRRDTQYFGPGTRLTVL.

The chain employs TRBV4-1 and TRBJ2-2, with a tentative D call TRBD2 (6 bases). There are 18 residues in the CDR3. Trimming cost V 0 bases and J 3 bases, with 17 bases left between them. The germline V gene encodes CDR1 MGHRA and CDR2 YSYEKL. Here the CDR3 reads CASSQDPGLLAYTGELFF. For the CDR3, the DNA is TGCGCCAGCAGCCAAGACCCGGGACTTTTGGCTTACACCGGGGAGCTGTTTTTT.

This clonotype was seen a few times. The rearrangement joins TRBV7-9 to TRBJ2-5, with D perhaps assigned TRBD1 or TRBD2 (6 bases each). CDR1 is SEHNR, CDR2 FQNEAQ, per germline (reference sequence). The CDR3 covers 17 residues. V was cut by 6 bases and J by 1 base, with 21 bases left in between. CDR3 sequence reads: CASSQSVDWGAQETQYF. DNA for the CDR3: TGTGCCAGCAGTCAAAGCGTAGACTGGGGGGCCCAAGAGACCCAGTACTTC.

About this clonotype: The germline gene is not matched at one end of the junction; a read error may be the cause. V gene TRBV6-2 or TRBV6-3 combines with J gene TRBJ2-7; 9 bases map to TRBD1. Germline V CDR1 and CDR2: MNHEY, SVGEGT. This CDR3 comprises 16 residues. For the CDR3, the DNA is TGTGTCAGCAGTTACTCTGTGGACAGGGGAGCCTACGAGCAGTACTTC. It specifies CVSSYSVDRGAYEQYF.

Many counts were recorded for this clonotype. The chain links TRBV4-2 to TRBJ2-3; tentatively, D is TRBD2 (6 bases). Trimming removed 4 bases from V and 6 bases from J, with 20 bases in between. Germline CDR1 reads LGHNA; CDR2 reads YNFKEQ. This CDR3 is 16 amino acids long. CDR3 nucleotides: TGTGCCAGCAGCCCGGCGAAGACTAGGCCAGCGGATACGCAGTATTTT. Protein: CASSPAKTRPADTQYF.

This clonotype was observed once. The CDR3 nucleotides read TGTGCCAGCTCTAACCCCCTCCTAGCGGGAGGCCCTGGCGATGAGCAGTTCTTC. It is translated as CASSNPLLAGGPGDEQFF. The chain couples TRBV11-2 to TRBJ2-1; 11 bases map to TRBD2. CDR3 length: 18 amino acids. V was pared by 8 bases and J by 8 bases, with 20 bases of the junction left unmatched. CDR1 is SGHAT and CDR2 is FQNNGV in the germline V gene.

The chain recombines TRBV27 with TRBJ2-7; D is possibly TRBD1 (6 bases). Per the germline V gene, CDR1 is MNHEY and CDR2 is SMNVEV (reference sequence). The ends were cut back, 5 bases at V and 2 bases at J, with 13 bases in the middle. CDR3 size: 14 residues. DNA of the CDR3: TGTGCCAGCAGTAAGGGACACGCGACCTACGAGCAGTACTTC. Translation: CASSKGHATYEQYF.

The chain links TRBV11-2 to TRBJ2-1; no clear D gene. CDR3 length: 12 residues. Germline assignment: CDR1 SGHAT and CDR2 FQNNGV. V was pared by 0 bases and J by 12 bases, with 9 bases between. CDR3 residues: CASSLEEVGQFF. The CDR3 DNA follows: TGTGCCAGCAGCTTAGAAGAGGTAGGGCAGTTCTTC.

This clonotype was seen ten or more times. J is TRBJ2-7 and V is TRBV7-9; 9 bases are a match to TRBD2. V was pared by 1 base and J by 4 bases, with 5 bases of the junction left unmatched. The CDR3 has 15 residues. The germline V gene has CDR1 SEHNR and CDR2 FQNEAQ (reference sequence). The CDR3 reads CASSLVPTSGYEQYF. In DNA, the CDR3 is TGTGCCAGCAGCTTAGTCCCCACTAGCGGGTACGAGCAGTACTTC.

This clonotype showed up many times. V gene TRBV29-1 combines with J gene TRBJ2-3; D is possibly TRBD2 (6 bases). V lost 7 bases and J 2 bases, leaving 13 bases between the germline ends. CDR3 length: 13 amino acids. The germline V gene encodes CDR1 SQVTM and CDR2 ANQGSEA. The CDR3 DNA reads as TGCAGCGCAGGCGGCGGGACCACAGATACGCAGTATTTT. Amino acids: CSAGGGTTDTQYF.

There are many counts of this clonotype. CDR3 sequence (DNA): TGCGCCAGCAGCTTCGGGGACGGCCACTACGAGCAGTACTTC. It codes for CASSFGDGHYEQYF. The chain employs TRBV5-1 and TRBJ2-7; D may correspond to TRBD1 or TRBD2 (5 bases each). The CDR3 runs 14 residues. Trimming removed 2 bases from V and 3 bases from J, with 12 bases in between. Germline V lookup: CDR1 SGHRS, CDR2 YFSETQ.

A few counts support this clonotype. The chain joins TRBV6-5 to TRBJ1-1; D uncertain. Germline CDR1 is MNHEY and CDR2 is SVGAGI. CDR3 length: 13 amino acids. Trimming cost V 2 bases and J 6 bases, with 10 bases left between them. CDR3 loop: CASSYSGPAEAFF. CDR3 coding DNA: TGTGCCAGCAGTTACAGCGGGCCGGCTGAAGCTTTCTTT.

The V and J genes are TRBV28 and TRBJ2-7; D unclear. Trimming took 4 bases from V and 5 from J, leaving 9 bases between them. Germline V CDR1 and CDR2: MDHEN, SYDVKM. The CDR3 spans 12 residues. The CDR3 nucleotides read TGTGCCAGCAGTTCAGAGTATCACGAGCAGTACTTC. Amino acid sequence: CASSSEYHEQYF.

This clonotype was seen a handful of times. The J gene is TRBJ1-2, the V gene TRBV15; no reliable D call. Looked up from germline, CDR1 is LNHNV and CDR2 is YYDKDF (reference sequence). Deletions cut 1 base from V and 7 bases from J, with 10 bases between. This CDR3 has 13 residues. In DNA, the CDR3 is TGTGCCACCAGCAGAGCCGGGGATTCTGGCTACACCTTC. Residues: CATSRAGDSGYTF.

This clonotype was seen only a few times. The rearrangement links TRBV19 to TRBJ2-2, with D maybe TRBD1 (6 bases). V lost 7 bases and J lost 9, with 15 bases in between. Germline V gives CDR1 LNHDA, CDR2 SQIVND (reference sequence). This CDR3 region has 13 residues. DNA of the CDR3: TGTGCCAGTACCCCCAGGGGAGCCCGGGAGCTGTTTTTT. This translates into CASTPRGARELFF.

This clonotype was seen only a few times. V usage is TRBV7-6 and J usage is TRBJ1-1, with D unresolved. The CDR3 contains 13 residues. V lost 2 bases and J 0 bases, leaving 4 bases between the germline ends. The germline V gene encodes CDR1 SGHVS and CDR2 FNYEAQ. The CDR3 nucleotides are TGTGCCAGCAGCTTAAGCTTGAACACTGAAGCTTTCTTT. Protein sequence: CASSLSLNTEAFF.

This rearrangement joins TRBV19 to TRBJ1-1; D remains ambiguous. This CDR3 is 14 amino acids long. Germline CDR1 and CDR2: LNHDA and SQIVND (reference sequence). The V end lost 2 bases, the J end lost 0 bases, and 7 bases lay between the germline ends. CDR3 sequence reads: CASSIMGLNTEAFF. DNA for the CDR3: TGTGCCAGTAGTATAATGGGATTGAACACTGAAGCTTTCTTT.